This entry lists 25 T cell receptor beta chains sequenced from one sample in a study of cytomegalovirus exposure and HLA in healthy donors. Use of 60 Vbeta and 13 Jbeta primers characterized the PCR. Profiled with immunoSEQ multiplex PCR; TCRdb holds only in-frame clones, not every one. This sample has about 130,000 clones; approximately 80% occur once, and the top ten carry about 2.2%. Sequencing was done on a sample of PBMCs. These receptors all stem from a man aged 25 to 45 in good health and CMV-seronegative.

The chain has TRBV5-1 and TRBJ1-3; 9 bases are a match to TRBD1. V lost 4 bases and J lost 4; bases outside the gene matches: 3. There are 14 residues in the CDR3. From germline, CDR1 is SGHRS and CDR2 YFSETQ. CDR3: CASSAGTGGNTIYF. CDR3 DNA: TGCGCCAGCAGCGCCGGGACAGGGGGAAACACCATATATTTT.

The sample holds a few counts of this clone. This chain joins TRBV7-9 and TRBJ2-7; 7 nucleotides line up with TRBD2. The CDR3 totals 15 residues. V lost 2 bases, J lost 6 bases, and 10 bases stayed unmatched. Germline CDR1 reads SEHNR; CDR2 reads FQNEAQ (reference sequence). In DNA, the CDR3 is TGTGCCAGCAGCTTACGTAGCGGATGGGAGGGCGAGCAGTACTTC. Amino acids: CASSLRSGWEGEQYF.

This clone has more than one count but fewer than ten. The CDR3 sequence: CASSQQEDTEAFF. CDR3 sequence (DNA): TGTGCCAGCAGCCAGCAGGAGGACACTGAAGCTTTCTTT. This chain uses TRBV14 with TRBJ1-1; D gene unclear. The CDR3 spans 13 residues. Trimming removed 3 bases from V and 3 bases from J, with 8 bases in between. Germline values: CDR1 SGHDN, CDR2 FVKESK.

The chain uses TRBV7-8 and TRBJ1-5, with 7 bases lining up with TRBD1. The junction had 11 bases not matched to a gene; V was cut back by 5 bases and J by 1 base. This CDR3 region has 17 residues. Germline CDR1 SGHVS, CDR2 FQNEAQ. CDR3 sequence reads: CASSQRGLDRSNQPQHF. The DNA for the CDR3 is TGTGCCAGCAGCCAGAGGGGGCTGGACAGAAGCAATCAGCCCCAGCATTTT.

The chain combines TRBV30 with TRBJ1-5; tentative D call: TRBD1 (6 bases). Trimming pared 4 bases from V and 0 bases from J, leaving 22 bases between. CDR1 and CDR2 from the germline V gene are GTSNPN and SVGIG (reference sequence). The CDR3 covers 18 residues. CDR3 loop: CAWTPGDTRRYSNQPQHF. As DNA, the CDR3 is TGTGCCTGGACCCCAGGGGACACGCGACGATATAGCAATCAGCCCCAGCATTTT.

The chain combines TRBV27 with TRBJ2-3, with a possible D match to TRBD1 (5 bases). V was cut by 7 bases and J by 1 base, with 9 bases left in between. Germline CDR1 is MNHEY and CDR2 is SMNVEV (reference sequence). CDR3 length: 13 residues. This chain's CDR3 is CASNPTGTDTQYF. CDR3 sequence (DNA): TGTGCCAGCAACCCGACAGGCACAGATACGCAGTATTTT.

This chain connects TRBV5-6 to TRBJ2-2, with 8 positions matching TRBD1. Germline CDR1 and CDR2: SGHDT and YYEEEE. The V segment lost 2 bases and the J segment 2 bases; nucleotides outside the gene matches: 8. The CDR3 has 17 amino acids. The CDR3 bases are TGTGCCAGCAGCTTAGACAGGGGTGTGACTAACACCGGGGAGCTGTTTTTT. The encoded protein is CASSLDRGVTNTGELFF.

V is TRBV6-1 and J is TRBJ1-4; possibly TRBD1 for D (6 bases). CDR3 length equals 14 residues. The V end lost 2 bases, the J end lost 8 bases, and 12 bases lay between the germline ends. Looked up from germline, CDR1 is MNHNS and CDR2 is SASEGT. CDR3 DNA: TGTGCCAGCAGTGAACGGCAGGGGAGAGAAAAACTGTTTTTT. This translates into CASSERQGREKLFF.

This rearrangement joins TRBV10-3 to TRBJ1-1, with 8 bases lining up with TRBD1. The germline CDR1 and CDR2 sequences are ENHRY and SYGVKD. The V and J ends lost 2 bases and 1 base, in that order; junction bases with no gene match: 0. The CDR3 spans 14 residues. The CDR3 nucleotides are TGTGCCATCAGTGAGGACAGGGGGAACACTGAAGCTTTCTTT. Protein: CAISEDRGNTEAFF.

The V gene is TRBV11-2, the J gene TRBJ2-7; TRBD1 might be the D (6 bases). Per the germline V gene, CDR1 is SGHAT and CDR2 is FQNNGV. The CDR3 covers 12 residues. Trimming cost V 3 bases and J 5 bases, with 8 bases left between them. The CDR3 region has the DNA TGTGCCAGCAGCTTTCCAGGGGACGAGCAGTACTTC. The encoded protein is CASSFPGDEQYF.

The CDR3 loop is CASSSEGGFGETQYF. In nucleotides, the CDR3 is TGTGCCAGCAGCTCGGAAGGGGGCTTTGGAGAGACCCAGTACTTC. J is TRBJ2-5 and V is TRBV7-2; 7 bases map to TRBD1. The CDR3 consists of 15 residues. V was pared by 4 bases and J by 4 bases, with 9 bases of the junction left unmatched. The V gene's germline CDR1 is SGHTA and CDR2 FQGNSA.

CDR3 region: CASSLAGTGGDYGYTF. Here the CDR3 DNA reads TGTGCCAGCAGCTTAGCTGGGACAGGGGGCGACTATGGCTACACCTTC. V and J are TRBV11-2 and TRBJ1-2; 12 bases map to TRBD1. The V and J ends lost 1 base and 3 bases, in that order; junction bases with no gene match: 3. CDR1 and CDR2 (germline): SGHAT, FQNNGV. CDR3 size: 16 residues. The entire variable domain, with the rest obtained from reference TRBV11-2 and TRBJ1-2, is as follows: EAGVAQSPRYKIIEKRQSVAFWCNPISGHATLYWYQQILGQGPKLLIQFQNNGVVDDSQLPKDRFSAERLKGVDSTLKIQPAKLEDSAVYLCASSLAGTGGDYGYTFGSGTRLTVV.

The chain links TRBV7-2 to TRBJ2-2; 16 bases fit TRBD2. Germline CDR1 SGHTA, CDR2 FQGNSA. J gave up 7 bases and V 6 bases, and 8 bases lay outside the gene matches. The CDR3 contains 17 residues. This CDR3 reads CASRPPGLAGGIGELFF. For the CDR3, the DNA is TGTGCCAGCAGACCCCCGGGACTAGCGGGAGGGATCGGGGAGCTGTTTTTT.

V usage is TRBV27 and J usage is TRBJ2-7; 11 bases align to TRBD2. CDR1 and CDR2 (germline): MNHEY, SMNVEV (reference sequence). The length of the CDR3 is 16 residues. The V and J ends lost 6 bases and 7 bases, in that order; junction bases with no gene match: 14. CDR3 region: CASSPRVLAGVVEQYF. In DNA form, the CDR3 reads TGTGCCAGCAGCCCGCGGGTACTAGCGGGAGTTGTTGAGCAGTACTTC.

V and J are TRBV11-2 and TRBJ1-2; D gene unclear. There are 12 residues in the CDR3. The ends were cut back, 3 bases at V and 3 bases at J, with 5 bases in the middle. Germline loops: CDR1 SGHAT, CDR2 FQNNGV. The CDR3 coding sequence is TGTGCCAGCAGCTTCCGGGACTATGGCTACACCTTC. Its protein product is CASSFRDYGYTF.

The chain employs TRBV18 and TRBJ2-1; 8 positions match TRBD2. The CDR3 length is 16 residues. The germline V gene encodes CDR1 KGHSH and CDR2 LQKENI. J was trimmed by 7 bases and V by 2 bases; bases with no gene match: 10. The CDR3 region is CASSPYLSGNANEQFF. In DNA, the CDR3 is TGTGCCAGCTCACCATATCTTAGCGGGAACGCAAATGAGCAGTTCTTC.

The chain joins TRBV28 to TRBJ1-5, with D possibly matching TRBD1 (5 bases). From germline, CDR1 is MDHEN and CDR2 SYDVKM. This CDR3 spans 14 amino acids. V was shortened by 6 bases and J by 5 bases, with 14 bases between the two germline ends. CDR3 in DNA: TGTGCCAGCAGCTCTGGGGAGGGGCATCAGCCCCAGCATTTT. The encoded protein is CASSSGEGHQPQHF.

The chain carries TRBV27 and TRBJ2-7; 7 bases map to TRBD1. This CDR3 spans 15 amino acids. The junction had 14 bases not matched to a gene; V was cut back by 9 bases and J by 3 bases. Germline V lookup: CDR1 MNHEY, CDR2 SMNVEV (reference sequence). CDR3 protein: CASSPQGVTFYEQYF. The CDR3, as DNA: TGTGCCAGTTCCCCCCAGGGGGTAACCTTCTACGAGCAGTACTTC.

This clone came up once. The genes are TRBV30 and TRBJ2-1; D unclear. Germline V gives CDR1 GTSNPN, CDR2 SVGIG (reference sequence). The length of the CDR3 is 12 residues. Trimming took 1 base from V and 7 from J, leaving 8 bases between them. The CDR3 here is CAWSATGNEQFF. The DNA for the CDR3 is TGTGCCTGGAGTGCAACCGGGAATGAGCAGTTCTTC.

The chain carries TRBV18 and TRBJ2-2; 7 nucleotides line up with TRBD1. The CDR3 contains 15 residues. J was trimmed by 1 base and V by 2 bases; bases with no gene match: 1. In germline, CDR1 is KGHSH, CDR2 LQKENI. The CDR3 coding sequence is TGTGCCAGCTCACCAGGACAGGAGAACACCGGGGAGCTGTTTTTT. Translating it yields CASSPGQENTGELFF.

This clone was counted between two and nine times. The rearrangement links TRBV2 to TRBJ2-7, with TRBD1 matching 9 bases. The CDR3 has 14 residues. J lost 3 bases, V lost 6 bases, and 6 bases had no gene match. The germline V gene has CDR1 SNHLY and CDR2 FYNNEI. This CDR3 reads CASRVSGQGYEQYF. CDR3 nucleotides: TGTGCCAGCAGAGTATCGGGACAGGGCTACGAGCAGTACTTC.

The V call is TRBV28, the J call TRBJ2-7; D is perhaps TRBD2 (7 bases). CDR1 and CDR2 from the germline V gene are MDHEN and SYDVKM. Trimming removed 6 bases at V and 0 bases at J, with 9 bases between. CDR3 size: 13 residues. CDR3 sequence reads: CASRGGASYEQYF. The DNA for the CDR3 is TGTGCCAGCAGGGGGGGGGCCTCCTACGAGCAGTACTTC.

This chain uses TRBV10-1 with TRBJ1-1; 9 nucleotides align to TRBD1. The germline gives CDR1 WNHNN, CDR2 SYGVQD (reference sequence). V lost 8 bases, J lost 2 bases, and 12 bases stayed unmatched. This CDR3 is built from 16 residues. CDR3 in DNA: TGCGCCAGCGTACCCCGGGACAGGGACATCAACACTGAAGCTTTCTTT. Protein: CASVPRDRDINTEAFF.

This chain links TRBV5-6 with TRBJ2-3; 11 bases match TRBD2. The V and J ends lost 0 bases and 4 bases, in that order; junction bases with no gene match: 1. The CDR3 sequence is 15 residues long. Germline V CDR1 and CDR2: SGHDT, YYEEEE. CDR3 bases: TGTGCCAGCAGCTTGGAACTAGCGGGAGCAGATACGCAGTATTTT. This gives the protein CASSLELAGADTQYF.

V is TRBV18 and J is TRBJ2-3, with D hard to call. The CDR3 runs 14 residues. Trimming pared 0 bases from V and 0 bases from J, leaving 4 bases between. CDR1 is KGHSH and CDR2 is LQKENI in the germline V gene. CDR3 sequence reads: CASSPPASTDTQYF. CDR3 in DNA: TGTGCCAGCTCACCACCAGCGAGCACAGATACGCAGTATTTT.